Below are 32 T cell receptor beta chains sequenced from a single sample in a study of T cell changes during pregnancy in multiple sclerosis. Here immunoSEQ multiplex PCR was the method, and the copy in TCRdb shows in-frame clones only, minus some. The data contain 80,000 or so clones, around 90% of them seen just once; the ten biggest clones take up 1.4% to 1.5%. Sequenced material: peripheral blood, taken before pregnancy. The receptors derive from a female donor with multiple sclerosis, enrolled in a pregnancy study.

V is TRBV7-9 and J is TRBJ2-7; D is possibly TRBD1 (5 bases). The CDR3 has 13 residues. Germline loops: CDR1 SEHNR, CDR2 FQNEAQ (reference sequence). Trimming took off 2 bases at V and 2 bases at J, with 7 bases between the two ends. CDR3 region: CASSLLGAYEQYF. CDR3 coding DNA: TGTGCCAGCAGCTTATTAGGGGCCTACGAGCAGTACTTC.

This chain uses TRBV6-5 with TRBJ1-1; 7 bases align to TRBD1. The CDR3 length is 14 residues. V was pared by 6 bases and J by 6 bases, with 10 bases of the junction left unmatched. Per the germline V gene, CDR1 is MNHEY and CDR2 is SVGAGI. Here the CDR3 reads CASRAGQRMSEAFF. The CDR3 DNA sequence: TGTGCCAGCAGGGCGGGACAGAGGATGTCTGAAGCTTTCTTT.

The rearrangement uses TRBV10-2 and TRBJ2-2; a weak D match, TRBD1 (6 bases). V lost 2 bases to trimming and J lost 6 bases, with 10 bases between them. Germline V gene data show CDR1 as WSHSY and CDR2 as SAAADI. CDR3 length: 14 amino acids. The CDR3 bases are TGCGCCAGCAGTGAGAGACCAGGGGCCGGGGAGCTGTTTTTT. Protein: CASSERPGAGELFF.

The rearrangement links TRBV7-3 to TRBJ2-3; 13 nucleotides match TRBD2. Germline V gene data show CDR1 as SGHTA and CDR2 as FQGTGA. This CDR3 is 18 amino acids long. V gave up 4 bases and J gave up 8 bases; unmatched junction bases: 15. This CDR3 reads CASSWEEPTSGGTSTQYF. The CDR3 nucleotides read TGTGCCAGCAGCTGGGAGGAGCCGACTAGCGGGGGGACAAGTACGCAGTATTTT.

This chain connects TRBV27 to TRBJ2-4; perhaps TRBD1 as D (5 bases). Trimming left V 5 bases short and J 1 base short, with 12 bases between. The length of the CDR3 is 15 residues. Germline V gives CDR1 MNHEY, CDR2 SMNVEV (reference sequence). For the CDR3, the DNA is TGTGCCAGCAGTATTTATGGGGCTGCCAAAAACATTCAGTACTTC. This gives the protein CASSIYGAAKNIQYF.

The CDR3 sequence is CASSDNGLAGGLETQYF. The CDR3 DNA follows: TGTGCCAGCAGTGACAACGGACTAGCGGGGGGGCTGGAGACCCAGTACTTC. This chain joins TRBV2 and TRBJ2-5; 15 bases are a match to TRBD2. The V gene end was trimmed by 3 bases and the J gene end by 5 bases; junction bases not matched to a gene: 7. The CDR3 spans 17 residues. Germline-derived CDR1 and CDR2 are SNHLY and FYNNEI.

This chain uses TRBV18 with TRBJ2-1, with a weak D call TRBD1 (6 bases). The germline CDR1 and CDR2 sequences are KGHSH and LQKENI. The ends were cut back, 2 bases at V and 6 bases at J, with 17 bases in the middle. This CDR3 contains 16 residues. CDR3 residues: CASSPGVTGPINEQFF. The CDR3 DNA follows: TGTGCCAGCTCACCAGGGGTGACAGGACCCATCAATGAGCAGTTCTTC.

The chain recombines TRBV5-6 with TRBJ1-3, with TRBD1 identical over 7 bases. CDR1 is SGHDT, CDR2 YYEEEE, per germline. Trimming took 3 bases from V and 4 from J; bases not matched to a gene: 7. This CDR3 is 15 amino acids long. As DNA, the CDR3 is TGTGCCAGCAGCTGGGTCAGGGGGTCCGGAAACACCATATATTTT. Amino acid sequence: CASSWVRGSGNTIYF.

CDR3 DNA sequence: TGTGCCATCAGTGAACAGACCTACGAGCAGTACTTC. Amino acids: CAISEQTYEQYF. The V gene is TRBV10-3, the J gene TRBJ2-7; the D is unclear. The V gene lost 3 bases and the J gene lost 2 bases, with 5 bases spanning the gap. The germline gives CDR1 ENHRY, CDR2 SYGVKD. This CDR3 comprises 12 residues.

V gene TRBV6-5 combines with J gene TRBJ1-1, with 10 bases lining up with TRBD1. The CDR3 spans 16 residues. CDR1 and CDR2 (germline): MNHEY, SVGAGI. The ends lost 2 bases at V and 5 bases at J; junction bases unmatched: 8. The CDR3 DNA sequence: TGTGCCAGCAGTTACCGAGGGACAGGGGTGATTACTGAAGCTTTCTTT. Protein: CASSYRGTGVITEAFF.

CDR3 sequence reads: CASSLRGAEENIQYF. The CDR3 DNA sequence: TGTGCCAGCAGCCTTCGGGGGGCCGAGGAAAACATTCAGTACTTC. The chain uses TRBV7-3 and TRBJ2-4, with a possible D match to TRBD2 (7 bases). This CDR3 region has 15 residues. Trimming removed 5 bases at V and 5 bases at J, with 16 bases between. Per germline, CDR1 SGHTA and CDR2 FQGTGA.

Written as DNA, the CDR3 is TGCGCCAGCAGCGGGGCGTCCCGGGACAGGGAAACACTCTCCGAGCAGTACTTC. Translated: CASSGASRDRETLSEQYF. V is TRBV5-1 and J is TRBJ2-7; 9 bases match TRBD1. CDR1 and CDR2 (germline): SGHRS, YFSETQ. The trim removed 4 bases at V and 6 bases at J, leaving 20 bases unmatched. The CDR3 runs to 18 residues.

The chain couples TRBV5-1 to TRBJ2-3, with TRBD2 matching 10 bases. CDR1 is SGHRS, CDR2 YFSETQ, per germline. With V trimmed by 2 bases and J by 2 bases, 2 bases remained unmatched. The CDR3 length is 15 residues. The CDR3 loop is CASSFSGGYTDTQYF. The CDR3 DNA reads TGCGCCAGCAGCTTTAGCGGGGGGTACACAGATACGCAGTATTTT.

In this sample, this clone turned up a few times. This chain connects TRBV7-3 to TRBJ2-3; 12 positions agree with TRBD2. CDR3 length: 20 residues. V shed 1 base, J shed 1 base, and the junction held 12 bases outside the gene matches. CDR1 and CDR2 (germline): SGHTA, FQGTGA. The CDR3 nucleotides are TGTGCCAGCAGCTTAAGGGCTCGGGCTAGCGGGGGGGGAGGCACAGATACGCAGTATTTT. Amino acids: CASSLRARASGGGGTDTQYF.

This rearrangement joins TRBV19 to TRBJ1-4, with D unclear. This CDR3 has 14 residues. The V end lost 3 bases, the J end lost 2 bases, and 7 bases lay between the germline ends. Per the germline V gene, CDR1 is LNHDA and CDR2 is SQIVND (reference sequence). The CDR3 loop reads CASSIARTNEKLFF. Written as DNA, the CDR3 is TGTGCCAGTAGTATCGCACGGACTAATGAAAAACTGTTTTTT.

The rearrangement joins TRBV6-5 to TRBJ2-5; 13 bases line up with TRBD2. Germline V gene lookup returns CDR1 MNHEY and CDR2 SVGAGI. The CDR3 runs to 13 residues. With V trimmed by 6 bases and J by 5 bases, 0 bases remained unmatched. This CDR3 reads CASRTSGRETQYF. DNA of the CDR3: TGTGCCAGCAGGACTAGCGGGAGGGAGACCCAGTACTTC.

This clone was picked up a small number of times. DNA for the CDR3: TGTGCCAGCAGCCAAGGGGGGATGTCCAGCGGGGGGGCTGATGAGCAGTTCTTC. Amino acid sequence: CASSQGGMSSGGADEQFF. V gene TRBV4-2 combines with J gene TRBJ2-1; TRBD2 aligns across 10 bases. With 1 base clipped from V and 8 bases from J, the junction kept 14 bases outside the gene matches. This CDR3 has 18 residues. Germline CDR1 LGHNA, CDR2 YNFKEQ.

CDR3 sequence (DNA): TGTGCCAGCAGCTTGGTTACACCCTCTGGGGCCAACGTCCTGACTTTC. This codes for CASSLVTPSGANVLTF. The gene calls are TRBV5-6 and TRBJ2-6; D remains unclear. Germline CDR1 reads SGHDT; CDR2 reads YYEEEE. The CDR3 is 16 residues long. V was clipped by 0 bases and J by 0 bases, with 7 bases between them.

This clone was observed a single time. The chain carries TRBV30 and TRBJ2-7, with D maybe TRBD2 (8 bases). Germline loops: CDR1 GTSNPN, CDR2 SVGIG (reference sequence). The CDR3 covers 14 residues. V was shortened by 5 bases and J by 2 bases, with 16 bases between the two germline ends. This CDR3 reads CAWAPGGGPYEQYF. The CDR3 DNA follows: TGTGCCTGGGCCCCGGGAGGGGGCCCCTACGAGCAGTACTTC. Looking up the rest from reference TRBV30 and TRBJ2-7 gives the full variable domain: SQTIHQWPATLVQPVGSPLSLECTVEGTSNPNLYWYRQAAGRGLQLLFYSVGIGQISSEVPQNLSASRPQDRQFILSSKKLLLSDSGFYLCAWAPGGGPYEQYFGPGTRLTVT.

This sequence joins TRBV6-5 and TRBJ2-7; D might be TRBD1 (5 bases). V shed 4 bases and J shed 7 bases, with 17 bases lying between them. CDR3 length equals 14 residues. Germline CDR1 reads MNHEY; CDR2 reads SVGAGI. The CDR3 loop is CASSSSGYPWEQYF. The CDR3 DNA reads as TGTGCCAGCAGTTCGTCAGGGTACCCTTGGGAGCAGTACTTC.

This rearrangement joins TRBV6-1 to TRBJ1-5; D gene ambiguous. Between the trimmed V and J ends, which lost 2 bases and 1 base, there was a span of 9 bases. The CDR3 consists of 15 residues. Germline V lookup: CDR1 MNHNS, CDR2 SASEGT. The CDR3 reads CASSERGRSNQPQHF. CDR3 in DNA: TGTGCCAGCAGTGAACGCGGTCGGAGCAATCAGCCCCAGCATTTT.

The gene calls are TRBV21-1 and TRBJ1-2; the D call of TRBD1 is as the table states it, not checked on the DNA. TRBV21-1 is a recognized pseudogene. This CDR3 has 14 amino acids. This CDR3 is CASSKVPQGEGYTF. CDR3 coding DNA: TGTGCCAGCAGCAAAGTGCCTCAGGGTGAAGGCTACACCTTC.

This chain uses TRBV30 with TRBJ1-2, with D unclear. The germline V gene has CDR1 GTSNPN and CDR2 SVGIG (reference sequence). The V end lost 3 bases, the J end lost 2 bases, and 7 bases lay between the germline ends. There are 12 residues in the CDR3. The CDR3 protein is CAWRPGNYGYTF. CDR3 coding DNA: TGTGCCTGGAGACCGGGGAACTATGGCTACACCTTC.

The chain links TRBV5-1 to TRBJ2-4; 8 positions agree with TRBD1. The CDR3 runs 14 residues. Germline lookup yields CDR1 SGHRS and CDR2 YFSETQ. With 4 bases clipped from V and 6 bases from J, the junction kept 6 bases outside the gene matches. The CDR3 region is CASSPGQGSNIQYF. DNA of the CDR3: TGCGCCAGCAGCCCAGGACAGGGCTCAAACATTCAGTACTTC.

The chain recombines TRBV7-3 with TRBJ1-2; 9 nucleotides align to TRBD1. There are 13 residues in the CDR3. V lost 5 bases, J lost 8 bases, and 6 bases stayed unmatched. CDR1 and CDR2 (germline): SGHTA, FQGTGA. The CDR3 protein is CASSRGTGHGYTF. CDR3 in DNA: TGTGCCAGCAGCAGGGGGACAGGGCACGGCTACACCTTC.

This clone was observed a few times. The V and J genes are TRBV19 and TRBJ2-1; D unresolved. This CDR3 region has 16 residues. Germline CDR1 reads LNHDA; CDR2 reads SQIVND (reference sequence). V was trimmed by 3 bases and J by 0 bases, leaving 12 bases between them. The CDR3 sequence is CASSIESASSYNEQFF. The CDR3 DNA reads TGTGCCAGTAGTATTGAGTCAGCGAGCTCCTACAATGAGCAGTTCTTC.

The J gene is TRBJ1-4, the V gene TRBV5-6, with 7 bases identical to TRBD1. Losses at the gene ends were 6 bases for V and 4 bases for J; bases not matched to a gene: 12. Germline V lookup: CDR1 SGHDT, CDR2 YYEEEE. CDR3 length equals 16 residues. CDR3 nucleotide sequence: TGTGCCAGCAACTTAAGGACAGGCAGCCTTAATGAAAAACTGTTTTTT. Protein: CASNLRTGSLNEKLFF.

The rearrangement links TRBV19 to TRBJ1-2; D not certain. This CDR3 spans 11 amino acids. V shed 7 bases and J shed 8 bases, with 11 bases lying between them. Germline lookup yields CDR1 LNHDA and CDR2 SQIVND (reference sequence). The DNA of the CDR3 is TGTGCCAGTATCCCGGGGTGGGGCTACACCTTC. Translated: CASIPGWGYTF.

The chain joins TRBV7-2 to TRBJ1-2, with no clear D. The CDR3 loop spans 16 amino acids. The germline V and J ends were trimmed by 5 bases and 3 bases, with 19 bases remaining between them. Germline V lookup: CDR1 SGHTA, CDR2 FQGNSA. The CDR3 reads CASSTAGGVYDYGYTF. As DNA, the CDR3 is TGTGCCAGCAGCACGGCAGGCGGGGTGTATGACTATGGCTACACCTTC.

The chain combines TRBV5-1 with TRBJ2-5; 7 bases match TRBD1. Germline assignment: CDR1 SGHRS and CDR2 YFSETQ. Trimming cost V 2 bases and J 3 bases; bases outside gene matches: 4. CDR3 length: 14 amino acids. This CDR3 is CASSLQGIKETQYF. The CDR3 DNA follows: TGCGCCAGCAGCTTACAGGGGATTAAAGAGACCCAGTACTTC.

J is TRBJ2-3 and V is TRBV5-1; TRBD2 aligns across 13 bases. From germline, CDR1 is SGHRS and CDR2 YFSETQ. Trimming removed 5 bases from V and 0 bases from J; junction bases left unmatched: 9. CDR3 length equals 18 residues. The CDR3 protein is CASSFRLAGGASTDTQYF. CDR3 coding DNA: TGCGCCAGCAGTTTTCGACTAGCGGGGGGCGCTAGCACAGATACGCAGTATTTT.

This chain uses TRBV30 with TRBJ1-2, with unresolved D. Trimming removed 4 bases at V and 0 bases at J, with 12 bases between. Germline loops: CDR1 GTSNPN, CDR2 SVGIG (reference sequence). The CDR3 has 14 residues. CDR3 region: CAWMRAETNYGYTF. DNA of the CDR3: TGTGCCTGGATGCGGGCGGAGACTAACTATGGCTACACCTTC.